This entry lists 30 T cell receptor beta chains sequenced from one sample in a study of OX40 agonist ivuxolimab in advanced cancers. Library preparation employed the immunoSEQ multiplex PCR assay. TCRdb's version of the immuneACCESS table is confined to in-frame rearrangements and falls short of the full clone set. An unresolved V gene accounts for under half of the shortfall where checked; the remainder is of unknown origin. Across this sample there are fewer than 90,000 clones, with approximately 80% seen only once. The ten largest clones take up 1.1% of the sample. The sequences come from CD4+ or CD8+ T cells sorted from blood, collected in a trial of the OX40 agonist ivuxolimab. The receptor source for this set is an adult with an advanced solid tumor such as melanoma, head and neck, liver or kidney cancer.

The V call is TRBV11-2, the J call TRBJ2-2; maybe TRBD1 (5 bases). The CDR3 is made up of 15 amino acids. V was shortened by 1 base and J by 5 bases, with 11 bases between the two germline ends. Per the germline V gene, CDR1 is SGHAT and CDR2 is FQNNGV. CDR3 bases: TGTGCCAGCAGCTTAGCAGGGAAGCAGACCGGGGAGCTGTTTTTT. It is translated as CASSLAGKQTGELFF.

The genes are TRBV7-8 and TRBJ2-5; D unresolved. V was pared by 1 base and J by 5 bases, with 5 bases between. The CDR3 runs to 12 residues. CDR1 is SGHVS, CDR2 FQNEAQ, per germline. The CDR3 region has the DNA TGTGCCAGCAGCTTAGTGGTGGAGACCCAGTACTTC. Amino acid sequence: CASSLVVETQYF. The full variable domain, completed using reference TRBV7-8 and TRBJ2-5, is GAGVSQSPRYKVAKRGQDVALRCDPISGHVSLFWYQQALGQGPEFLTYFQNEAQLDKSGLPSDRFFAERPEGSVSTLKIQRTQQEDSAVYLCASSLVVETQYFGPGTRLLVL.

This chain uses TRBV9 with TRBJ1-2, with a tentative D call TRBD1 (5 bases). The CDR3 covers 15 residues. Germline V gene data show CDR1 as SGDLS and CDR2 as YYNGEE. Trimming stripped 0 bases from V and 4 bases from J, with 13 bases between. The CDR3: CASSVDRGAGYGYTF. CDR3 nucleotide sequence: TGTGCCAGCAGCGTAGATCGGGGCGCGGGCTATGGCTACACCTTC.

The CDR3 region is CASSYSHNTDTQYF. The CDR3 region has the DNA TGTGCCAGCAGCTACTCCCACAACACAGATACGCAGTATTTT. The rearrangement joins TRBV7-2 to TRBJ2-3, with D unclear. The CDR3 is made up of 14 amino acids. CDR1 is SGHTA, CDR2 FQGNSA, per germline. Trimming stripped 4 bases from V and 2 bases from J, with 10 bases between.

This sequence joins TRBV5-1 and TRBJ2-2; D is unresolved. CDR1 SGHRS and CDR2 YFSETQ come from the germline V gene. CDR3 length: 18 residues. The ends were cut back, 4 bases at V and 2 bases at J, with 21 bases in the middle. The CDR3 bases are TGCGCCAGCAGCAATGGTTGGCAGGTTTCCCCAAACACCGGGGAGCTGTTTTTT. This translates into CASSNGWQVSPNTGELFF. Using reference TRBV5-1 and TRBJ2-2 for the parts outside the CDR3, the full variable domain is KAGVTQTPRYLIKTRGQQVTLSCSPISGHRSVSWYQQTPGQGLQFLFEYFSETQRNKGNFPGRFSGRQFSNSRSEMNVSTLELGDSALYLCASSNGWQVSPNTGELFFGEGSRLTVL.

There are a few counts of this clone. V usage is TRBV18 and J usage is TRBJ1-5, with D unresolved. Germline lookup yields CDR1 KGHSH and CDR2 LQKENI. This CDR3 region has 12 residues. Trimming took off 8 bases at V and 2 bases at J, with 7 bases between the two ends. CDR3 amino acids: CASPEGNQPQHF. The CDR3 DNA sequence: TGTGCCAGCCCGGAGGGCAATCAGCCCCAGCATTTT.

The DNA of the CDR3 is TGTGCCAGCAGGGCCGGGACAGGGAACTACAATGAGCAGTTCTTC. Amino acids: CASRAGTGNYNEQFF. The rearrangement links TRBV6-4 to TRBJ2-1; 9 bases agree with TRBD1. Germline V CDR1 and CDR2: MRHNA, SNTAGT. V was pared by 6 bases and J by 3 bases, with 6 bases of the junction left unmatched. This CDR3 has 15 amino acids.

This clone appeared a few times. The chain combines TRBV28 with TRBJ1-1, with D possibly TRBD1 on 6 matching bases. Germline loops: CDR1 MDHEN, CDR2 SYDVKM. The CDR3 runs 15 residues. Trimming removed 6 bases at V and 0 bases at J, with 14 bases between. For the CDR3, the DNA is TGTGCCAGCAGCTTACTGGACAGCCTGAACACTGAAGCTTTCTTT. It specifies CASSLLDSLNTEAFF.

Only a few counts were recorded for this clone. Other DNA sequences of this sample code for an identical CDR3. The chain carries TRBV6-1 and TRBJ2-4; maybe TRBD1 (6 bases). The V gene lost 7 bases and the J gene lost 6 bases, with 16 bases spanning the gap. Germline loops: CDR1 MNHNS, CDR2 SASEGT. The CDR3 length is 14 residues. CDR3 amino acids: CASMVAQGRNIQYF. Here the CDR3 DNA reads TGTGCCAGCATGGTAGCACAGGGTAGAAACATTCAGTACTTC.

The rearrangement joins TRBV19 to TRBJ2-3; possibly TRBD1 or TRBD2 for D (5 bases each). Trimming left V 10 bases short and J 7 bases short, with 12 bases between. CDR3 length: 11 amino acids. Germline V gives CDR1 LNHDA, CDR2 SQIVND (reference sequence). The CDR3 DNA reads as TGTGCCATCACCTGGGGGAATACGCAGTATTTT. Protein product: CAITWGNTQYF.

V is TRBV6-5 and J is TRBJ2-2; D is undetermined. The germline gives CDR1 MNHEY, CDR2 SVGAGI. V was cut by 4 bases and J by 5 bases, with 8 bases left in between. The CDR3 runs 13 residues. The CDR3 is CASSSLGTGELFF. The CDR3 DNA follows: TGTGCCAGCAGTTCCCTAGGGACCGGGGAGCTGTTTTTT.

V gene TRBV30 combines with J gene TRBJ1-6; D gene uncertain. The germline V gene has CDR1 GTSNPN and CDR2 SVGIG (reference sequence). This CDR3 comprises 14 residues. V lost 7 bases and J 0 bases, leaving 10 bases between the germline ends. The CDR3 spells CAYRTSSYNSPLHF. CDR3 sequence (DNA): TGTGCCTACCGGACGAGCTCCTATAATTCACCCCTCCACTTT.

The rearrangement links TRBV14 to TRBJ1-2; no definite D call. This CDR3 is 14 amino acids long. V was cut by 0 bases and J by 5 bases, with 10 bases left in between. Germline values: CDR1 SGHDN, CDR2 FVKESK. The CDR3 bases are TGTGCCAGCAGCCAAGATCGGTCGGAATATGGCTACACCTTC. It specifies CASSQDRSEYGYTF.

This clone has just a few counts. The sample has other DNA sequences that encode this CDR3 too. The chain couples TRBV5-6 to TRBJ1-5, with TRBD1 as a possible D gene (5 bases). Germline CDR1 SGHDT, CDR2 YYEEEE. V lost 2 bases and J 2 bases, leaving 8 bases between the germline ends. The CDR3 extends over 14 amino acids. Here the CDR3 DNA reads TGTGCCAGCAGCTTTCAGGGTCGCAATCAGCCCCAGCATTTT. Residues: CASSFQGRNQPQHF.

This clone was observed a handful of times. V usage is TRBV10-1 and J usage is TRBJ2-5; D is perhaps TRBD1 (6 bases). The germline V gene has CDR1 WNHNN and CDR2 SYGVQD (reference sequence). Trimming took off 2 bases at V and 5 bases at J, with 12 bases between the two ends. The CDR3 contains 14 residues. CDR3 in amino acids: CASSETSGAETQYF. Here the CDR3 DNA reads TGCGCCAGCAGTGAGACCTCAGGGGCGGAGACCCAGTACTTC.

The chain employs TRBV18 and TRBJ1-3; a possible D gene is TRBD1 (6 bases). Germline loops: CDR1 KGHSH, CDR2 LQKENI. The CDR3 totals 16 residues. Trimming left V 3 bases short and J 2 bases short, with 14 bases between. CDR3 sequence (DNA): TGTGCCAGCTCACCTGCGGGGGGCGGAACTGGAAACACCATATATTTT. It yields the protein CASSPAGGGTGNTIYF.

The V gene is TRBV7-2, the J gene TRBJ2-4; D call uncertain. This CDR3 has 15 amino acids. Germline-derived CDR1 and CDR2 are SGHTA and FQGNSA. V dropped 4 bases and J dropped 8 bases, with 18 bases sitting between them. In DNA, the CDR3 is TGTGCCAGCAGCTCTACCCACCTGCAGACCGACATTCAGTACTTC. It translates to CASSSTHLQTDIQYF. Complete variable domain (other parts from reference TRBV7-2 and TRBJ2-4): GAGVSQSPSNKVTEKGKDVELRCDPISGHTALYWYRQSLGQGLEFLIYFQGNSAPDKSGLPSDRFSAERTGGSVSTLTIQRTQQEDSAVYLCASSSTHLQTDIQYFGAGTRLSVL.

This clone has a handful of counts. The chain is built from TRBV7-2 and TRBJ2-5; TRBD2 matches 9 bases. The V segment lost 1 base and the J segment 4 bases; nucleotides outside the gene matches: 7. The germline V gene has CDR1 SGHTA and CDR2 FQGNSA. The CDR3 has 16 amino acids. CDR3 nucleotides: TGTGCCAGCAGCTTAGGTCAGGGCGGGGGGGTAGAGACCCAGTACTTC. It specifies CASSLGQGGGVETQYF.

The chain has TRBV7-6 and TRBJ1-5, with 9 bases that match TRBD1. V shed 5 bases, J shed 5 bases, and the junction held 4 bases outside the gene matches. Germline assignment: CDR1 SGHVS and CDR2 FNYEAQ. The CDR3 has 14 residues. The CDR3 DNA follows: TGTGCCAGCAGCCAGGGACAGGGAGATCAGCCCCAGCATTTT. Translated, it gives CASSQGQGDQPQHF. Complete variable domain (other parts from reference TRBV7-6 and TRBJ1-5): GAGVSQSPRYKVTKRGQDVALRCDPISGHVSLYWYRQALGQGPEFLTYFNYEAQQDKSGLPNDRFSAERPEGSISTLTIQRTEQRDSAMYRCASSQGQGDQPQHFGDGTRLSIL.

CDR3 residues: CASLSGEAGIETQYF. DNA for the CDR3: TGTGCCAGCCTCTCGGGGGAAGCGGGGATAGAGACCCAGTACTTC. The V gene is TRBV6-4, the J gene TRBJ2-5, with TRBD2 identical over 7 bases. With 8 bases clipped from V and 4 bases from J, the junction kept 13 bases outside the gene matches. From germline, CDR1 is MRHNA and CDR2 SNTAGT. The CDR3 is made up of 15 amino acids.

This clone came up a few times. The V call is TRBV7-2, the J call TRBJ2-7; 9 bases are shared with TRBD2. Germline V gene data show CDR1 as SGHTA and CDR2 as FQGNSA. J gave up 0 bases and V 4 bases, and 4 bases lay outside the gene matches. The CDR3 is made up of 15 amino acids. The CDR3 region is CASSYSGGRSYEQYF. CDR3 bases: TGTGCCAGCAGCTATAGCGGGGGCCGCTCCTACGAGCAGTACTTC. The variable domain in full, completed from reference TRBV7-2 and TRBJ2-7, reads GAGVSQSPSNKVTEKGKDVELRCDPISGHTALYWYRQSLGQGLEFLIYFQGNSAPDKSGLPSDRFSAERTGGSVSTLTIQRTQQEDSAVYLCASSYSGGRSYEQYFGPGTRLTVT.

V gene TRBV28 combines with J gene TRBJ2-6, with D uncertain. The germline V and J ends were trimmed by 6 bases and 0 bases, with 12 bases remaining between them. CDR1 and CDR2 (germline): MDHEN, SYDVKM. The CDR3 contains 16 residues. The DNA of the CDR3 is TGTGCCAGCAGACCAAGGCTGACCTCTGGGGCCAACGTCCTGACTTTC. Its protein is CASRPRLTSGANVLTF. The full variable domain, with the rest looked up from reference TRBV28 and TRBJ2-6, is DVKVTQSSRYLVKRTGEKVFLECVQDMDHENMFWYRQDPGLGLRLIYFSYDVKMKEKGDIPEGYSVSREKKERFSLILESASTNQTSMYLCASRPRLTSGANVLTFGAGSRLTVL.

The chain combines TRBV6-5 with TRBJ2-5; TRBD2 might be the D (6 bases). Trimming stripped 2 bases from V and 1 base from J, with 14 bases between. Germline CDR1 MNHEY, CDR2 SVGAGI. The CDR3 extends over 16 amino acids. The CDR3 bases are TGTGCCAGCAGTTACCTCCGCGCGGGGTTCCAAGAGACCCAGTACTTC. Encoded protein: CASSYLRAGFQETQYF.

The CDR3 loop reads CASSAAPNTEAFF. The CDR3, as DNA: TGTGCCAGCAGCGCGGCCCCGAACACTGAAGCTTTCTTT. The chain links TRBV28 to TRBJ1-1; no definite D call. V was cut by 6 bases and J by 1 base, with 9 bases left in between. Germline V gives CDR1 MDHEN, CDR2 SYDVKM. The CDR3 consists of 13 residues.

This sequence joins TRBV19 and TRBJ1-2, with D perhaps matching TRBD1 (5 bases). Deletions cut 4 bases from V and 5 bases from J, with 20 bases between. Looked up from germline, CDR1 is LNHDA and CDR2 is SQIVND (reference sequence). This CDR3 has 16 residues. The CDR3 reads CASSNQGGQGLYGYTF. In nucleotides, the CDR3 is TGTGCCAGTAGTAACCAGGGTGGGCAAGGCCTATATGGCTACACCTTC.

The chain carries TRBV5-4 and TRBJ1-3; 10 bases match TRBD1. This CDR3 region has 18 residues. The germline V gene has CDR1 SGHNT and CDR2 YYREEE (reference sequence). Losses at the gene ends were 2 bases for V and 1 base for J; bases not matched to a gene: 9. This chain's CDR3 is CASSFTLMDRGSGNTIYF. The CDR3 nucleotides read TGTGCCAGCAGCTTTACCCTGATGGACAGGGGGTCTGGAAACACCATATATTTT.

The chain's CDR3 is CASSLGGINEKLFF. The CDR3 bases are TGTGCCAGCAGCTTAGGGGGTATTAATGAAAAACTGTTTTTT. This chain links TRBV7-8 with TRBJ1-4; D remains unclear. The ends were cut back, 1 base at V and 4 bases at J, with 7 bases in the middle. This CDR3 region has 14 residues. Germline loops: CDR1 SGHVS, CDR2 FQNEAQ. Full variable domain (outside the CDR3, taken from reference TRBV7-8 and TRBJ1-4): GAGVSQSPRYKVAKRGQDVALRCDPISGHVSLFWYQQALGQGPEFLTYFQNEAQLDKSGLPSDRFFAERPEGSVSTLKIQRTQQEDSAVYLCASSLGGINEKLFFGSGTQLSVL.

As DNA, the CDR3 is TGTGCCAGCAGTTACGCCTCCAGACAGCCTGGCTACACCTTC. The encoded protein is CASSYASRQPGYTF. The rearrangement joins TRBV6-5 to TRBJ1-2; D possibly corresponds to TRBD1 (5 bases). The ends were cut back, 2 bases at V and 7 bases at J, with 14 bases in the middle. Looked up from germline, CDR1 is MNHEY and CDR2 is SVGAGI. This CDR3 has 14 residues.

The chain uses TRBV7-8 and TRBJ1-2; the D is unclear. The V gene lost 2 bases and the J gene lost 0 bases, with 7 bases spanning the gap. Germline V CDR1 and CDR2: SGHVS, FQNEAQ. The length of the CDR3 is 14 residues. The CDR3 sequence: CASSLSLANYGYTF. The CDR3, as DNA: TGTGCCAGCAGCTTATCCCTAGCTAACTATGGCTACACCTTC.

The gene calls are TRBV29-1 and TRBJ2-1; 10 bases align to TRBD1. The CDR3 contains 19 residues. V shed 1 base and J 6 bases; nucleotides not matched to a gene: 18. Looked up from germline, CDR1 is SQVTM and CDR2 is ANQGSEA. CDR3 residues: CSVEGGGTGALGSLNEQFF. The CDR3 DNA is TGCAGCGTTGAAGGGGGGGGGACAGGGGCCCTTGGCTCCCTCAATGAGCAGTTCTTC.